This T cell receptor (beta chain) was found in a study of blood T cell repertoires in COVID-19. Study-level background: Some COVID-19 samples were acute and others convalescent; all came from the United States, Italy and Spain. Nucleic acid was either cDNA or gDNA, and it came from T cells, B-cell-depleted T cells, or PBMCs.

How the authors handled the data: Using reference gene primer amplification, nucleated cell counts were estimated. Using immunoSEQ multiplex PCR, the repertoire was profiled, and TCRdb retains in-frame clones only, with some absent. For V, J and clone size, that table is used; D and trimming come from the DNA. The sample comprises tens of thousands of clones, about 89% of which are singletons, and about 25% rests with the top ten. CDR1 and CDR2 from the germline V gene are KGHSH and LQKENI. The CDR3 length is 14 residues. Trimming cost V 2 bases and J 8 bases, with 15 bases left between them. The receptor was isolated from a human donor in a cohort sampled during active COVID-19. The sequenced material came from peripheral blood. The chain couples TRBV18 to TRBJ1-2, with D unresolved. CDR3 sequence reads: CASSPEARDSGYTF. The CDR3 DNA follows: TGTGCCAGCTCACCAGAAGCCCGCGATAGCGGCTACACCTTC.